This TCR beta chain is from a study of T cells after yellow fever vaccination. For the study at large: Any fraction with a low cell number was prepared using SMART-Seq v4 Ultra Low Input. Findings and caveats of the study: Though it reached lower strength, the secondary response hit its peak faster, day 5 versus 15. Bulk-population clonotypes that are abundant could appear as contaminants in FACS-sorted repertoires.

V shed 3 bases and J 3 bases; nucleotides not matched to a gene: 8. The length of the CDR3 is 16 residues. Looked up from germline, CDR1 is LGHNA and CDR2 is YSLEER. In its sample, this clonotype was seen a few times. The antigen remains unidentified. In making TCR cDNA, 5'RACE template switching added a universal primer site and UMIs to it. TCRdb re-derived calls from the 5' RACE reads in MiXCR, one entry per CDR3 protein. In the table there are approximately 550,000 distinct CDR3 sequences, roughly 21% of which are singletons. The sequence was collected from a man aged 25-40 years who received the YFV17D yellow fever vaccine. The sample in question was PBMCs, obtained 15 days after the yellow fever booster vaccination. The chain is built from TRBV4-3 and TRBJ1-5, with 7 positions matching TRBD1. DNA of the CDR3: TGCGCCAGCAGCCAGGAACAGGGGCCGTACAATCAGCCCCAGCATTTT. Translating it yields CASSQEQGPYNQPQHF.